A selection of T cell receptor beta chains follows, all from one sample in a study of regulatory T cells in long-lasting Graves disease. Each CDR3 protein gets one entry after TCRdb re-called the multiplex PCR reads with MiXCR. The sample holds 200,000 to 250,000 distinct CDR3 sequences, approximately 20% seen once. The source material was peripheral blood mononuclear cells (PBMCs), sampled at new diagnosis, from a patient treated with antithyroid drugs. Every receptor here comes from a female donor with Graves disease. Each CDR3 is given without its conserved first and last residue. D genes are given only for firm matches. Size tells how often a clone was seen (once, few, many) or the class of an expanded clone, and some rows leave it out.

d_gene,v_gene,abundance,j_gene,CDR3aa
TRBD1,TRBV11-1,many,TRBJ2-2,ASSRATDRAGGELF
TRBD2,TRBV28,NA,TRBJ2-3,ASSFGSSGRLTQY
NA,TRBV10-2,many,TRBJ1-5,ASSESPNDGSREPQH
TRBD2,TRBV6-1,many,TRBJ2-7,ASSQTGGKTDEQY
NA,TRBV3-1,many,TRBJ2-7,ASSLRPEPEQY
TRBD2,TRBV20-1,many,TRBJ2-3,SATGPSLAGVIDTQY
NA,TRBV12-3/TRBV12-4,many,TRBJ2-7,ASTRYGTTSSYEQY
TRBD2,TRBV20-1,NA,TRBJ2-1,SAARTSGINNEQF
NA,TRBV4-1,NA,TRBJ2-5,ASSQTQPDKETQY
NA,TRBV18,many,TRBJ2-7,ASSPPVALYEQY